This is a list of T cell receptor beta chains from one sample in a study of T cell responses to AZD1222 COVID-19 vaccine. Assay: immunoSEQ multiplex PCR; the TCRdb copy retains only in-frame clones and omits some. Of 110,000 to 150,000 clones detected, more than 85% appear once; the ten largest clones hold under 4%. The sequenced sample was peripheral blood, obtained on day 0 of AZD1222 vaccination. The receptors were sampled from an adult in good health. CDR3s include the opening cysteine and the closing phenylalanine or tryptophan. The D gene is left open where the match is weak. Size is omitted from some rows. Given values are once, few, many or a class for expanded clones.

d_gene	abundance	j_gene	v_gene	CDR3aa	CDR3nt
-	-	TRBJ2-2	TRBV6-4	CASSVTENGELFF	TGTGCCAGCAGTGTGACAGAGAACGGGGAGCTGTTTTTT
-	-	TRBJ1-3	TRBV18	CASSLAGTPDSGNTIYF	TGTGCCAGCTCCCTGGCCGGGACACCTGACTCTGGAAACACCATATATTTT
TRBD1	-	TRBJ2-7	TRBV11-2	CASSAGTGAYEQYF	TGTGCCAGCAGCGCCGGGACAGGCGCCTACGAGCAGTACTTC
TRBD2	-	TRBJ2-3	TRBV5-1	CASSGGVTTDTQYF	TGCGCCAGCAGCGGGGGGGTAACCACAGATACGCAGTATTTT
-	-	TRBJ2-2	TRBV5-1	CASSFSPNTGELFF	TGCGCCAGCAGCTTTAGTCCGAACACCGGGGAGCTGTTTTTT
TRBD2	-	TRBJ2-1	TRBV12-5	CASGLGTSGSYEQFF	TGTGCTAGTGGTTTGGGGACTAGCGGGAGCTATGAGCAGTTCTTC
-	-	TRBJ1-1	TRBV7-8	CASSYTGRGRLNTEAFF	TGTGCCAGCAGCTACACTGGCAGGGGCCGTTTGAACACTGAAGCTTTCTTT
-	-	TRBJ1-3	TRBV27	CASRALSLNTIYF	TGTGCCAGCAGGGCCCTCTCACTCAACACCATATATTTT
-	-	TRBJ2-7	TRBV4-1	CASSQEGVSYEQYF	TGCGCCAGCAGCCAAGAGGGAGTGTCCTACGAGCAGTACTTC
-	-	TRBJ1-1	TRBV28	CASSPLGGRMNTEAFF	TGTGCCAGCAGTCCCCTCGGGGGGCGGATGAACACTGAAGCTTTCTTT
-	-	TRBJ2-2	TRBV24-1	CATSDLSQGGPPNTGELFF	TGTGCCACCAGTGATTTGAGCCAGGGGGGTCCCCCGAACACCGGGGAGCTGTTTTTT
TRBD1	-	TRBJ2-7	TRBV6-2/TRBV6-3	CASSPAGQGSHEQYF	TGTGCCAGCAGCCCAGCGGGACAGGGGTCCCACGAGCAGTACTTC
TRBD2	-	TRBJ2-4	TRBV30	CAWSLAGDKNIQYF	TGTGCCTGGAGTCTAGCGGGAGATAAAAACATTCAGTACTTC
-	-	TRBJ2-6	TRBV19	CAIDSGANVLTF	TGTGCCATTGACTCTGGGGCCAACGTCCTGACTTTC
TRBD1	-	TRBJ1-5	TRBV19	CASLLTGVSSQPQHF	TGTGCCAGTCTACTAACAGGGGTTTCAAGTCAGCCCCAGCATTTT
-	once	TRBJ2-7	TRBV30	CAWEGEVSYEQYF	TGTGCCTGGGAGGGGGAGGTTTCCTACGAGCAGTACTTC
TRBD2	-	TRBJ2-2	TRBV6-2/TRBV6-3	CASSYGLGLAGETGELFF	TGTGCCAGCAGTTACGGTTTGGGACTAGCGGGAGAAACCGGGGAGCTGTTTTTT
-	-	TRBJ1-6	TRBV6-5	CASLGPNSPLHF	TGTGCCAGCCTCGGCCCAAATTCACCCCTCCACTTT
TRBD2	-	TRBJ2-7	TRBV19	CASSSPSGRSYEQYF	TGTGCCAGTAGTTCCCCTAGCGGGAGGTCCTACGAGCAGTACTTC
-	-	TRBJ2-1	TRBV3-1/TRBV3-2	CASSQGGVTSSYNEQFF	TGTGCCAGCAGCCAAGGAGGGGTGACAAGCTCCTACAATGAGCAGTTCTTC
TRBD2	-	TRBJ2-1	TRBV27	CASSLGLATEQFF	TGTGCCAGCAGTTTGGGACTAGCTACTGAGCAGTTCTTC
-	-	TRBJ1-5	TRBV3-1/TRBV3-2	CASSQDRTEGQPQHF	TGTGCCAGCAGCCAAGATCGGACAGAAGGTCAGCCCCAGCATTTT
-	-	TRBJ2-5	TRBV3-1/TRBV3-2	CASSQDWRGQETQYF	TGTGCCAGCAGCCAAGATTGGAGGGGCCAAGAGACCCAGTACTTC
-	-	TRBJ1-2	TRBV4-3	CASSQDSGLNNYGYTF	TGCGCCAGCAGCCAAGATTCAGGGTTAAATAACTATGGCTACACCTTC
TRBD2	-	TRBJ2-1	TRBV27	CATSNGGGTSTYNEQFF	TGTGCCACCAGTAACGGGGGGGGGACTAGTACTTACAATGAGCAGTTCTTC
-	-	TRBJ2-1	TRBV6-5	CASKYGEVVYEQFF	TGTGCCAGCAAGTACGGGGAGGTCGTATATGAGCAGTTCTTC
-	once	TRBJ2-1	TRBV9	CASSSRGRGPGEQFF	TGTGCCAGCAGCTCCCGAGGTAGGGGACCCGGCGAGCAGTTCTTC
TRBD1	few	TRBJ1-5	TRBV19	CASSPRIGTGNQPQHF	TGTGCCAGTAGTCCCCGTATAGGGACAGGCAATCAGCCCCAGCATTTT
-	-	TRBJ1-2	TRBV6-4	CASSDSNNVGYTF	TGTGCCAGCAGTGACTCGAATAACGTCGGCTACACCTTC
-	-	TRBJ1-3	TRBV24-1	CATSDSRGSIYF	TGTGCCACCAGTGATTCAAGGGGGTCCATATATTTT